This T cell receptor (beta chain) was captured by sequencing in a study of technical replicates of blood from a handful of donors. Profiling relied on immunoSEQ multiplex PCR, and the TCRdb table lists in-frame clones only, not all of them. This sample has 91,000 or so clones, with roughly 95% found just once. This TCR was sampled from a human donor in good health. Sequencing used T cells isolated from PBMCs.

Here the CDR3 DNA reads TGCAGCGTTAGAGGAGATAATGAAAAACTGTTTTTT. Protein product: CSVRGDNEKLFF. The rearrangement joins TRBV29-1 to TRBJ1-4; no definite D call. V lost 5 bases and J 4 bases, leaving 8 bases between the germline ends. CDR3 length: 12 residues. Germline CDR1 and CDR2: SQVTM and ANQGSEA.